One TCR beta chain is described in this entry. Its target is not known. TCR beta libraries were prepared from cDNA with unique molecular identifiers. MiXCR was run by TCRdb on the PCR reads, yielding one entry per CDR3 protein. The sample has about 460,000 distinct CDR3 sequences, under 55% seen once. This entry is derived from a study of post-analysis software for immune sequencing data. Study-wide findings and caveats: Strong co-clustering by F measure linked samples that shared a preparation batch.

The TCR sequence derives from a girl aged 10 to 17 with multiple sclerosis. The material sequenced was blood.

The CDR3 spells CASSQRQGSGNTIYF. CDR3 coding DNA: TGTGCCAGCAGCCAGCGACAGGGCTCTGGAAACACCATATATTTT. The genes are TRBV11-2 and TRBJ1-3; 7 positions agree with TRBD1. This CDR3 comprises 15 residues. The trim removed 5 bases at V and 0 bases at J, leaving 4 bases unmatched. CDR1 and CDR2 (germline): SGHAT, FQNNGV.